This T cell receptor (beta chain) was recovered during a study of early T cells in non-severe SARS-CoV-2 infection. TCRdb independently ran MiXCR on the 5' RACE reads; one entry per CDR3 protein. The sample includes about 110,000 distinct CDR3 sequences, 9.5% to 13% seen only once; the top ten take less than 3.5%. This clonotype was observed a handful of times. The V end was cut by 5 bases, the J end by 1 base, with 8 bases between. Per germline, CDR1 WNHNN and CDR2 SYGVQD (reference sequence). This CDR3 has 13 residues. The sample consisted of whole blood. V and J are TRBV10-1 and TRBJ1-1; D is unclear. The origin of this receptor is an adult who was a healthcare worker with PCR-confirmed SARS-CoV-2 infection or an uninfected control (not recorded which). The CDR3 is CASSPTGNTEAFF. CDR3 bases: TGCGCCAGCAGTCCGACGGGGAACACTGAAGCTTTCTTT.